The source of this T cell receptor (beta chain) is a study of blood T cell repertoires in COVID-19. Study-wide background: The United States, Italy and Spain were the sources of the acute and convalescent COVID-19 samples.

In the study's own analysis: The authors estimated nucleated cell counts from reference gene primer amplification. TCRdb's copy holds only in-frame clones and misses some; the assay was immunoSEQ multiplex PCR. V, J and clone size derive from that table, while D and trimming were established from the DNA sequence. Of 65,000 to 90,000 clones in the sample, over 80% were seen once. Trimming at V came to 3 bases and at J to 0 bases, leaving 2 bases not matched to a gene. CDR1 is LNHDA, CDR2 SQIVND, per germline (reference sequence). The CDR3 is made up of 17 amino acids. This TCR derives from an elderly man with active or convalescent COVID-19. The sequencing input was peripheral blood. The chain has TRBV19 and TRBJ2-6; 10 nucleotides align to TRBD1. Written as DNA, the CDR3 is TGTGCCAGTAGTATCCGGACAGGGGGCTCTGGGGCCAACGTCCTGACTTTC. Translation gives CASSIRTGGSGANVLTF. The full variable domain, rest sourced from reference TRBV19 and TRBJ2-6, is DGGITQSPKYLFRKEGQNVTLSCEQNLNHDAMYWYRQDPGQGLRLIYYSQIVNDFQKGDIAEGYSVSREKKESFPLTVTSAQKNPTAFYLCASSIRTGGSGANVLTFGAGSRLTVL.